Listed here is a single T cell receptor beta chain. Its antigen is still unknown. These data originate in a study of shared clonotypes between healthy human individuals. Background on the study: Donor ages ranged 18 to 49 years: a couple of women, a few men. Findings and limits, study-wide: Sequencing depth was expected to influence donor clonotype sharing.

V gave up 0 bases and J gave up 0 bases, with 21 bases separating them. This CDR3 has 19 residues. The germline V gene has CDR1 SGHDN and CDR2 FVKESK. Sorted-subset replicate PCRs used approximately 190 ng of genomic DNA. This amount corresponded to about 30,000 T cell genomes. Under the authors' procedure: There were no quality scores in the junction-only immunoSEQ sequences, so filtering differed. Clones were sequenced by immunoSEQ multiplex PCR, and TCRdb holds only the in-frame ones, with some missing. V, J and clone size reflect that table, while D and trimming were determined from the DNA. Of about 1 million clones in the sample, roughly 80% were seen once.

The TCR was taken from a man younger than 35 in good health. The material sequenced was memory CD4+ T cells sorted from blood. Noted subset: CD45RA-negative fraction. The genes are TRBV14 and TRBJ2-7; D perhaps matches TRBD2 (5 bases). The CDR3 sequence is CASSQERNDGIIPSYEQYF. CDR3 bases: TGTGCCAGCAGCCAAGAACGGAACGACGGGATTATTCCCTCCTACGAGCAGTACTTC. Full variable domain (rest looked up from reference TRBV14 and TRBJ2-7): EAGVTQFPSHSVIEKGQTVTLRCDPISGHDNLYWYRRVMGKEIKFLLHFVKESKQDESGMPNNRFLAERTGGTYSTLKVQPAELEDSGVYFCASSQERNDGIIPSYEQYFGPGTRLTVT.